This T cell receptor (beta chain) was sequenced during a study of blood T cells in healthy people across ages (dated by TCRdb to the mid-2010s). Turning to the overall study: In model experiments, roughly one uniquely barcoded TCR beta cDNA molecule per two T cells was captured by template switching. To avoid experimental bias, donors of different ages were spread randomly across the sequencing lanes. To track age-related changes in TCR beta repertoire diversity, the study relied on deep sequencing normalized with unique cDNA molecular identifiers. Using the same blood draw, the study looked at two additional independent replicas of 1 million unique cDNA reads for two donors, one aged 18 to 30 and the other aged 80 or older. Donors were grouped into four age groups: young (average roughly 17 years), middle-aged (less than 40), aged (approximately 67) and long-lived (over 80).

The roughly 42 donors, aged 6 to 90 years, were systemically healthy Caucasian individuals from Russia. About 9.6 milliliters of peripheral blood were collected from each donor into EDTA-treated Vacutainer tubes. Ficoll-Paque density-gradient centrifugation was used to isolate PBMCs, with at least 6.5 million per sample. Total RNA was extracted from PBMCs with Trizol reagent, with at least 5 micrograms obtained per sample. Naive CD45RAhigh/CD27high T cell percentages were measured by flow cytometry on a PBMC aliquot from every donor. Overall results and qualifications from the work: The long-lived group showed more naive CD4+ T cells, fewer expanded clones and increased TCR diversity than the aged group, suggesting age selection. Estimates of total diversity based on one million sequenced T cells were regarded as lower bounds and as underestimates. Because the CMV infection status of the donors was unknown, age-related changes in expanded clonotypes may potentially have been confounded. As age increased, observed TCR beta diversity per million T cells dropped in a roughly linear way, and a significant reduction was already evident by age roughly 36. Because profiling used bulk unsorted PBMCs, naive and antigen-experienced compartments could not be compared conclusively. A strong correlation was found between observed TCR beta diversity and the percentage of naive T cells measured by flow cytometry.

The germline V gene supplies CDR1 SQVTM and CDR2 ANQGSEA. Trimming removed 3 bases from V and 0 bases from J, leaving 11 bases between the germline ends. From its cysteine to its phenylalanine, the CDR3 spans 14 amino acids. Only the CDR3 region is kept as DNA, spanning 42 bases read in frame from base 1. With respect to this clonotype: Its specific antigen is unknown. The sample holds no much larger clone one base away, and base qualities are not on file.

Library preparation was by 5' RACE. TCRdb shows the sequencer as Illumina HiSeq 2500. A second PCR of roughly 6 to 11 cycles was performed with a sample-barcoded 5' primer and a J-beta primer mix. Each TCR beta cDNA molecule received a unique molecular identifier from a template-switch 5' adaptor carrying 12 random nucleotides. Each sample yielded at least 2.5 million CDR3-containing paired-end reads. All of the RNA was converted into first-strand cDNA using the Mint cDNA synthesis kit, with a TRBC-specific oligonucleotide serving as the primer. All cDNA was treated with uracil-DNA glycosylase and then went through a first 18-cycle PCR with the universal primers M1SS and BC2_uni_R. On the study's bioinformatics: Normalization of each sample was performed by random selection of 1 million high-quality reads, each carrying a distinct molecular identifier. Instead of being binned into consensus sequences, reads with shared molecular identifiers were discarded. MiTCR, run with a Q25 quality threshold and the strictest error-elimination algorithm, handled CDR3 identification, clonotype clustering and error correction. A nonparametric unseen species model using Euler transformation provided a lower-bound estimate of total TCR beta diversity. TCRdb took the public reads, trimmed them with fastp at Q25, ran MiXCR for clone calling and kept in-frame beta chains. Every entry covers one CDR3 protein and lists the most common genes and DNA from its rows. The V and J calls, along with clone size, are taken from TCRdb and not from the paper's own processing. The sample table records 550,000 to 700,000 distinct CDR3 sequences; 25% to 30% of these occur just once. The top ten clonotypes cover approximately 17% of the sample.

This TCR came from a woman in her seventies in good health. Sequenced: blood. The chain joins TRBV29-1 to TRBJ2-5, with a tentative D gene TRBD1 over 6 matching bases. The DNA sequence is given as TGCAGCGTTGAGGGGACACCCCACCAAGAGACCCAGTACTTC. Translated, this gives CSVEGTPHQETQYF.